This record looks at one T cell receptor (beta chain) sequence and its context. Its cognate antigen is unknown. This specimen belongs to a study of OX40 agonist ivuxolimab in advanced cancers. About the research overall: Checkpoint inhibitors had been given previously to about 38% of patients. Study-level results: Researchers report that CD8+ T cells had, on average, more expanded clones than CD4+.

The CDR3 is made up of 17 amino acids. The V gene's germline CDR1 is KGHSH and CDR2 LQKENI. V lost 3 bases, J lost 5 bases, and 19 bases lay in between. The table came from immunoSEQ multiplex PCR; TCRdb's copy has only in-frame clones and leaves some out. The sample has over 10,000 clones; roughly four fifths are singletons. The V call is TRBV18, the J call TRBJ2-2, with a possible D match to TRBD1 (6 bases). The sample consisted of CD4+ or CD8+ T cells sorted from blood, taken in a trial of the OX40 agonist ivuxolimab. The source of this sequence is an adult with an advanced solid tumor such as melanoma, head and neck, liver or kidney cancer. The CDR3 DNA reads as TGTGCCAGCTCACCGATTTTCTCACAGGGACCTACCGGGGAGCTGTTTTTT. Protein sequence: CASSPIFSQGPTGELFF.